A single sample is the source of the 31 T cell receptor beta chains below, sequenced in a study of neurological immune-mediated disorders. TCRdb analysed the 5' RACE reads with MiXCR anew, one entry per CDR3 protein. The sample contains some 48,000 distinct CDR3 sequences, just under 6% of which appear only once. The sequencing sample was made of CD4+ T cells from blood. All receptors come from a young woman with multiple sclerosis.

This clonotype was observed many times. This chain connects TRBV5-6 to TRBJ2-7; TRBD1 might be the D (5 bases). The germline V and J ends were trimmed by 4 bases and 1 base, with 18 bases remaining between them. The CDR3 consists of 16 residues. Germline CDR1 SGHDT, CDR2 YYEEEE. The CDR3 sequence: CASSETRARYSYEQYV. CDR3 sequence (DNA): TGTGCCAGCAGCGAGACCAGGGCGAGATATTCCTACGAGCAGTACGTC.

This clonotype has at least ten counts. This chain joins TRBV12-3 or TRBV12-4 and TRBJ2-7, with 13 bases fitting TRBD2. The CDR3 sequence is 16 residues long. Trimming took 5 bases from V and 0 from J; bases not matched to a gene: 4. CDR3 loop: CASSLWTSGSSYEQYV. The CDR3 nucleotides read TGTGCCAGCAGTCTCTGGACTAGCGGGAGCTCCTACGAGCAGTACGTC.

This clonotype occurred many times. The V call is TRBV6-6, the J call TRBJ2-5; D may be TRBD2 (5 bases). V was clipped by 0 bases and J by 0 bases, with 11 bases between them. In germline, CDR1 is MNHNY, CDR2 SVGAGI (reference sequence). CDR3 length: 16 residues. The CDR3 DNA is TGTGCCAGCAGTTACTCCGCCACGGGATACCAAGAGACCCAGTACTTC. Its translation: CASSYSATGYQETQYF.

This clonotype was counted between two and nine times. The chain uses TRBV11-2 and TRBJ2-1, with TRBD1 identical over 9 bases. The CDR3 spans 21 residues. J was trimmed by 1 base and V by 5 bases; bases with no gene match: 21. CDR1 is SGHAT, CDR2 FQNNGV, per germline. The CDR3: CASSPSPGTGFLSSSYNEQFF. The CDR3 nucleotides read TGTGCCAGCAGCCCATCCCCCGGGACAGGGTTTCTATCCTCTTCCTACAATGAGCAGTTCTTC. Combining the CDR3 with reference TRBV11-2 and TRBJ2-1 gives the whole variable domain EAGVAQSPRYKIIEKRQSVAFWCNPISGHATLYWYQQILGQGPKLLIQFQNNGVVDDSQLPKDRFSAERLKGVDSTLKIQPAKLEDSAVYLCASSPSPGTGFLSSSYNEQFFGPGTRLTVL.

This clonotype was detected ten times or more. The chain recombines TRBV20-1 with TRBJ1-2; D not resolved. The CDR3 sequence is 15 residues long. CDR1 and CDR2 (germline): DFQATT, SNEGSKA (reference sequence). V shed 5 bases and J shed 5 bases, with 21 bases lying between them. In nucleotides, the CDR3 is TGCAGTGCTGGCCACCGCAGGATCGGAACTTATGGCTACACCTTC. It translates to CSAGHRRIGTYGYTF.

This clonotype was recorded many times. The V and J genes are TRBV5-1 and TRBJ2-5; 9 nucleotides match TRBD1. Germline V CDR1 and CDR2: SGHRS, YFSETQ. The CDR3 covers 14 residues. V shed 7 bases and J 5 bases; nucleotides not matched to a gene: 9. Here the CDR3 DNA reads TGCGCCAGCTCACGGACAGGGGCAATGGAGACCCAGTACTTC. It codes for CASSRTGAMETQYF.

In its sample, this clonotype was seen many times. The chain uses TRBV7-2 and TRBJ2-1; D might be TRBD2 (7 bases). V was clipped by 8 bases and J by 10 bases, with 18 bases between them. Per the germline V gene, CDR1 is SGHTA and CDR2 is FQGNSA. There are 13 residues in the CDR3. DNA for the CDR3: TGTGCCAGCGGGGGGGGGCGGAAGGAAGAGCAGTTCTTC. This translates into CASGGGRKEEQFF.

This clonotype showed up many times. The CDR3 is CATSGLKETQYF. CDR3 in DNA: TGTGCCACCTCGGGACTAAAAGAGACCCAGTACTTC. The chain uses TRBV24-1 and TRBJ2-5; TRBD2 aligns across 7 bases. CDR1 is KGHDR, CDR2 SFDVKD, per germline. V lost 9 bases to trimming and J lost 3 bases; unmatched junction nucleotides: 3. This CDR3 spans 12 amino acids.

This clonotype occurred many times. V and J are TRBV7-8 and TRBJ2-2; 13 bases fit TRBD2. CDR1 and CDR2 (germline): SGHVS, FQNEAQ. This CDR3 is 16 amino acids long. After removal of 5 bases from V and 10 bases from J, the junction contained 10 bases not matched to a gene. Here the CDR3 DNA reads TGTGCCAGCAGCCCGACCCCCGGACTAGCGGGAGCGGAGCTGTTTTTT. Translating gives CASSPTPGLAGAELFF.

Ten or more counts support this clonotype. This CDR3 reads CAWTSRQEPRYGYTF. Here the CDR3 DNA reads TGTGCCTGGACCAGCAGACAGGAGCCCCGCTATGGCTACACCTTC. This chain uses TRBV30 with TRBJ1-2; tentatively, D is TRBD1 (6 bases). The CDR3 consists of 15 residues. Germline assignment: CDR1 GTSNPN and CDR2 SVGIG (reference sequence). Trimming stripped 4 bases from V and 4 bases from J, with 19 bases between.

This clonotype was seen only a few times. The chain carries TRBV12-3 or TRBV12-4 and TRBJ2-7; D is uncertain. Trimming left V 2 bases short and J 6 bases short, with 8 bases between. The CDR3 spans 12 residues. CDR3 in amino acids: CASSLRISEQYV. The CDR3 DNA follows: TGTGCCAGCAGTTTAAGGATTAGCGAGCAGTACGTC.

There are many counts of this clonotype. CDR3 nucleotide sequence: TGTGCCAGCAGTCGTCTAGCGGGAGGTCACTACGAGCAGTACGTC. Its translation: CASSRLAGGHYEQYV. V is TRBV6-2 or TRBV6-3 and J is TRBJ2-7, with 11 nucleotides matching TRBD2. The trim removed 5 bases at V and 3 bases at J, leaving 6 bases unmatched. This CDR3 has 15 residues. Germline V CDR1 and CDR2: MNHEY, SVGEGT.

This clonotype was observed at least ten times. This chain links TRBV5-5 with TRBJ1-5; tentatively, D is TRBD1 (5 bases). The V gene's germline CDR1 is SGHKS and CDR2 YYEKEE (reference sequence). This CDR3 region has 15 residues. V was trimmed by 2 bases and J by 4 bases, leaving 13 bases between them. The CDR3 loop is CASSLRWGNNQPQHF. The CDR3 coding sequence is TGTGCCAGCAGCTTAAGATGGGGGAATAATCAGCCCCAGCATTTT.

This clonotype was observed at least ten times. The chain joins TRBV5-1 to TRBJ2-1, with TRBD1 as a possible D gene (5 bases). CDR3 length: 15 residues. The V gene's germline CDR1 is SGHRS and CDR2 YFSETQ. Trimming removed 4 bases at V and 0 bases at J, with 11 bases between. The CDR3 protein is CASSPRVRSYNEQFF. DNA for the CDR3: TGCGCCAGCAGCCCCAGGGTTCGCTCCTACAATGAGCAGTTCTTC.

This clonotype showed up many times. The V and J genes are TRBV10-3 and TRBJ1-2; perhaps TRBD1 as D (6 bases). The CDR3 extends over 13 amino acids. Trimming took 3 bases from V and 8 from J, leaving 13 bases between them. Germline V gene data show CDR1 as ENHRY and CDR2 as SYGVKD. The CDR3 is CAISEDRQRGYTF. CDR3 nucleotides: TGTGCCATCAGTGAAGACAGGCAACGAGGCTACACCTTC.

This clonotype was recorded at least ten times. The rearrangement uses TRBV12-3 or TRBV12-4 and TRBJ2-1; 8 bases agree with TRBD1. The CDR3 contains 16 residues. V was pared by 5 bases and J by 9 bases, with 15 bases of the junction left unmatched. CDR3 DNA sequence: TGTGCCAGCAGTAGAGACAGGGGTCGAAACCTAGGTGAGCAGTTCTTC. Translation gives CASSRDRGRNLGEQFF.

This clonotype was observed many times. This chain links TRBV20-1 with TRBJ1-1; the D gene is possibly TRBD1 (5 bases). This CDR3 comprises 14 residues. V was cut by 3 bases and J by 7 bases, with 18 bases left in between. Per germline, CDR1 DFQATT and CDR2 SNEGSKA (reference sequence). CDR3 nucleotides: TGCAGTGCTAGCAGAGGGGCCAGGAGAGTTGAAGCTTTCTTT. Its protein is CSASRGARRVEAFF.

This clonotype was recorded at least ten times. The V call is TRBV10-3, the J call TRBJ2-1; 8 nucleotides line up with TRBD2. Germline lookup yields CDR1 ENHRY and CDR2 SYGVKD. The CDR3 totals 15 residues. V lost 4 bases, J lost 2 bases, and 4 bases stayed unmatched. Here the CDR3 DNA reads TGTGCCATCAGTGGGGCGGGGGGAGCCTACAATGAGCAGTTCTTC. Protein product: CAISGAGGAYNEQFF.

This clonotype was recorded many times. The genes are TRBV7-2 and TRBJ2-7; D is ambiguous. Trimming cost V 1 base and J 1 base, with 5 bases left between them. The germline V gene has CDR1 SGHTA and CDR2 FQGNSA. This CDR3 has 13 residues. The CDR3 nucleotides are TGTGCCAGCAGCTTAGGTCATTCCTACGAGCAGTACTTC. This encodes CASSLGHSYEQYF.

In this sample, this clonotype turned up many times. This chain links TRBV20-1 with TRBJ2-1; 11 bases agree with TRBD2. CDR1 DFQATT and CDR2 SNEGSKA come from the germline V gene (reference sequence). Germline trimming cut 5 bases from V and 0 bases from J; bases unmatched to any gene: 3. The CDR3 is made up of 15 amino acids. CDR3 region: CSALLAGASYNEQFF. CDR3 coding DNA: TGCAGTGCTTTACTAGCGGGAGCCTCCTACAATGAGCAGTTCTTC.

This clonotype was seen at least ten times. This chain uses TRBV5-5 with TRBJ2-7, with D perhaps given as TRBD1 or TRBD2 (6 bases each). Trimming took 1 base from V and 5 from J, leaving 10 bases between them. The CDR3 runs to 13 residues. CDR1 SGHKS and CDR2 YYEKEE come from the germline V gene (reference sequence). The CDR3 nucleotides are TGTGCCAGCAGCTTGACGGGGGCGCACGAGCAGTACGTC. It encodes CASSLTGAHEQYV.

This clonotype has a count of ten or more. The chain combines TRBV5-6 with TRBJ1-2; D is uncertain. V lost 0 bases and J lost 3, with 3 bases in between. The CDR3 is 12 residues long. Germline CDR1 is SGHDT and CDR2 is YYEEEE. This CDR3 is CASSLGDYGYTF. The CDR3 nucleotides are TGTGCCAGCAGCTTGGGAGACTATGGCTACACCTTC.

This clonotype was counted at least ten times. This chain connects TRBV11-3 to TRBJ2-5, with TRBD1 as a possible D gene (5 bases). From germline, CDR1 is SGHNT and CDR2 YENEEA. This CDR3 contains 13 residues. V was shortened by 5 bases and J by 5 bases, with 12 bases between the two germline ends. The DNA for the CDR3 is TGTGCCAGCAGCCTGAACCACAGGGAGACCCAGTACTTC. It codes for CASSLNHRETQYF.

This clonotype was recorded at least ten times. One end of the junction varies from germline; a read error may be responsible. The chain recombines TRBV7-2 with TRBJ1-1; no definite D call. There are 14 residues in the CDR3. Germline loops: CDR1 SGHTA, CDR2 FQGNSA. The DNA of the CDR3 is TGTGCCAGCAGCCTAGCCGTTGGGAACACTGAAGCTTTCTTT. Its protein product is CASSLAVGNTEAFF.

This clonotype was seen many times. The rearrangement links TRBV10-3 to TRBJ2-7, with 8 nucleotides matching TRBD2. V was pared by 8 bases and J by 2 bases, with 8 bases of the junction left unmatched. CDR1 and CDR2 from the germline V gene are ENHRY and SYGVKD. CDR3 length: 14 amino acids. The CDR3 bases are TGTGCCATCCGTGGTAGCGGGGCTACCTACGAGCAGTACTTC. It specifies CAIRGSGATYEQYF.

This clonotype came up many times. This chain connects TRBV18 to TRBJ2-7, with D uncertain. The CDR3 sequence is 12 residues long. Germline lookup yields CDR1 KGHSH and CDR2 LQKENI. V was clipped by 2 bases and J by 5 bases, with 7 bases between them. The CDR3 region has the DNA TGTGCCAGCTCACCAGGTCGGGACGAGCAGTACTTC. Translated: CASSPGRDEQYF.

This clonotype occurred many times. The chain employs TRBV6-5 and TRBJ2-1; D is perhaps TRBD1 (6 bases). This CDR3 is built from 15 residues. CDR1 and CDR2 (germline): MNHEY, SVGAGI. Between the trimmed V and J ends, which lost 6 bases and 0 bases, there was a span of 12 bases. CDR3 in DNA: TGTGCCAGCAGACGAGGACAGCTCTCCTACAATGAGCAGTTCTTC. This encodes CASRRGQLSYNEQFF.

This clonotype was seen repeatedly, ten times or more. The chain has TRBV29-1 and TRBJ2-5; 9 nucleotides align to TRBD2. Germline CDR1 is SQVTM and CDR2 is ANQGSEA. The V segment lost 6 bases and the J segment 2 bases; nucleotides outside the gene matches: 13. The CDR3 loop spans 16 amino acids. The CDR3 DNA reads as TGCAGCGTCATCCTTCATAGCGGGGGAGTTCAAGAGACCCAGTACTTC. Translated, it gives CSVILHSGGVQETQYF.

This clonotype was counted at least ten times. The J gene is TRBJ1-1, the V gene TRBV5-1; no definite D call. V lost 0 bases, J lost 1 base, and 7 bases lay in between. CDR3 length: 14 amino acids. In germline, CDR1 is SGHRS, CDR2 YFSETQ. The chain's CDR3 is CASSLGEKNTEAFF. CDR3 nucleotides: TGCGCCAGCAGCTTGGGAGAGAAGAACACTGAAGCTTTCTTT.

The sample holds many counts of this clonotype. The gene calls are TRBV9 and TRBJ1-3, with unresolved D. The length of the CDR3 is 13 residues. Germline V CDR1 and CDR2: SGDLS, YYNGEE. V lost 3 bases and J 4 bases, leaving 8 bases between the germline ends. The CDR3 nucleotides are TGTGCCAGCAGCGGTATTCCCGGAAACACCATATATTTT. This translates into CASSGIPGNTIYF.

This clonotype was observed at least ten times. The J gene is TRBJ1-5, the V gene TRBV28; D remains ambiguous. The germline CDR1 and CDR2 sequences are MDHEN and SYDVKM. This CDR3 is 16 amino acids long. V lost 3 bases to trimming and J lost 4 bases, with 16 bases between them. The CDR3 region is CASSFGLDGANQPQHF. DNA for the CDR3: TGTGCCAGCAGTTTCGGCCTGGACGGAGCAAATCAGCCCCAGCATTTT.